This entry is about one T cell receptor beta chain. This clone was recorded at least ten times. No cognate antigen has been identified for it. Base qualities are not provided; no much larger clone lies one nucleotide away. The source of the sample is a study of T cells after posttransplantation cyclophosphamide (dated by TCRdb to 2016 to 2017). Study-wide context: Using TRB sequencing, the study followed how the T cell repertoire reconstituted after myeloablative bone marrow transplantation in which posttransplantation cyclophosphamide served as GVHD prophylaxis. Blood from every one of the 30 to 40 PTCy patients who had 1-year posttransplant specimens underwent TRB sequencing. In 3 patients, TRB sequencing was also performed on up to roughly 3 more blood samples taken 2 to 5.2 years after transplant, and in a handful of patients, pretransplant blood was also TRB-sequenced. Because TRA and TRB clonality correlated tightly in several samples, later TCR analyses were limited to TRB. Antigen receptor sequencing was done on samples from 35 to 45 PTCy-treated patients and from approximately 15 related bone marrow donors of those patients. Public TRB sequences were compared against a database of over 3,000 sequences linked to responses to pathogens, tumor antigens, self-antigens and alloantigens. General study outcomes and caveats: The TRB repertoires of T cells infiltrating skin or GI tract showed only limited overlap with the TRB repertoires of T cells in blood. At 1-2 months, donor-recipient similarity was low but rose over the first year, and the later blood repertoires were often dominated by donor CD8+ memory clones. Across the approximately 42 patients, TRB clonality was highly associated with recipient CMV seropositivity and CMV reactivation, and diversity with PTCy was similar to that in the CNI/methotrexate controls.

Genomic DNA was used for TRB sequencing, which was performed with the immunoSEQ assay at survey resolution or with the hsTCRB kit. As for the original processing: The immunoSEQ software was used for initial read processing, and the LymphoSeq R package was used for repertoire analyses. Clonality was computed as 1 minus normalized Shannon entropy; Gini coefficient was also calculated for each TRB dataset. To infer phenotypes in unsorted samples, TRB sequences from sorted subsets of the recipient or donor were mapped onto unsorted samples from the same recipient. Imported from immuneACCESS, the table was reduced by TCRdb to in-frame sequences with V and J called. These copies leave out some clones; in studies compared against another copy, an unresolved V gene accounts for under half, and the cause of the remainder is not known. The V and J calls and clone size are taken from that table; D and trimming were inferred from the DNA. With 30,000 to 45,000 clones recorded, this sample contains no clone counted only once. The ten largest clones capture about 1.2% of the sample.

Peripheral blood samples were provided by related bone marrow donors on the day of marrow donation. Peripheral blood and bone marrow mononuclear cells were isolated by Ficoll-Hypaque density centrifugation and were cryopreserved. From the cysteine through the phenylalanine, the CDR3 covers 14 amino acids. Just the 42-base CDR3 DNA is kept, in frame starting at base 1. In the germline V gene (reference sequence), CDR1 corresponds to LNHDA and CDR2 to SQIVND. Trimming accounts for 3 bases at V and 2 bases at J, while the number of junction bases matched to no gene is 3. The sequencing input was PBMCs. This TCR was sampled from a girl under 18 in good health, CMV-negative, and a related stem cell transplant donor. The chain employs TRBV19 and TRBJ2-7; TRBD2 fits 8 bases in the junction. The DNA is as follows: TGTGCCAGTAGTATGACTAGCGCGGCCTACGAGCAGTACTTC. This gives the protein CASSMTSAAYEQYF. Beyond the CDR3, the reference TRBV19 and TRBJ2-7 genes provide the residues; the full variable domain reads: DGGITQSPKYLFRKEGQNVTLSCEQNLNHDAMYWYRQDPGQGLRLIYYSQIVNDFQKGDIAEGYSVSREKKESFPLTVTSAQKNPTAFYLCASSMTSAAYEQYFGPGTRLTVT.